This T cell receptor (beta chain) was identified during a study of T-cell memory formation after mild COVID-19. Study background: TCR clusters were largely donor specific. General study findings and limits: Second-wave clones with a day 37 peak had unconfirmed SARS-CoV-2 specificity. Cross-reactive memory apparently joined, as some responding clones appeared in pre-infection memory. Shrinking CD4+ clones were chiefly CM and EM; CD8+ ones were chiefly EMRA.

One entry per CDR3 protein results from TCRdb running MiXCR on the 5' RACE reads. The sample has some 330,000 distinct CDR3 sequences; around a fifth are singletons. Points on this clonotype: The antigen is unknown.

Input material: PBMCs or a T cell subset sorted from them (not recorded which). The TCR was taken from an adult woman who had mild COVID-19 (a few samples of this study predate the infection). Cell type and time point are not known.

CDR3 amino acids: CASSLTRGSSYEQYF. The CDR3, as DNA: TGTGCCAGCAGCCTTACACGGGGGAGCTCCTACGAGCAGTACTTC. This chain links TRBV12-3 or TRBV12-4 with TRBJ2-7, with a possible D match to TRBD2 (6 bases). V was cut by 6 bases and J by 0 bases, with 15 bases left in between. This CDR3 contains 15 residues.